This paragraph reports one T cell receptor beta chain. This clonotype was counted at least ten times. Its antigen has not been determined. No much larger clone is present one base from it, and per-base qualities are unavailable. The sample belongs to a study of T-cell memory formation after mild COVID-19 (dated by TCRdb to the early 2020s). For the wider study: Most TCR sequence clusters were specific to one of the two donors. In two donors, T-cell clones that expanded and contracted after mild COVID-19 were tracked by sequencing TCRalpha and TCRbeta repertoires over time. Two young, previously healthy adult volunteers, one female and one male, were included in the cohort. Broad study findings and their caveats: Clones contracting from day 15 to 85 had balanced CD4/CD8 phenotypes, while a second wave expanding from day 15 to 37 was biased towards CD4+. Whether the second-wave clones peaking on day 37 were SARS-CoV-2 specific was not confirmed. Contracting CD4+ clones were found mainly in CM and EM memory subsets, while CD8+ clones were enriched in EMRA. Some responding clones were detected in pre-infection memory, suggesting pre-existing cross-reactive memory T cells joined the SARS-CoV-2 response. The study included only a couple of mild cases, and larger cohorts that include severe cases with pre-infection samples were judged to be necessary.

The instrument given in TCRdb is Illumina NovaSeq 6000. cDNA libraries for TCRalpha and TCRbeta were prepared by 5'RACE using constant-segment primers, with sample barcodes and unique molecular identifiers added. Trizol reagent was used to extract RNA from every sample. The libraries were amplified in two PCR steps, and the second step added a second sample barcode and Illumina TruSeq adapters. Sequencing of the libraries was done on an Illumina NovaSeq, producing 2 x 150 bp paired-end reads. Per the authors' processing: With migec v1.2.7, reads were demultiplexed and then collapsed into UMI-guided consensus sequences. Using mixcr v2.1.11, UMI consensuses were aligned to TRA and TRB V and J templates and then assembled into clonotypes. A clonotype was counted as expanded or contracted only if both edgeR and NoisET called the change significant, with noise models trained on biological replicates. edgeR calls used a false discovery rate-adjusted p below 0.01 and a log2 fold-change threshold of 1. As an exploratory analysis of dynamics, PCA with hierarchical clustering was applied to max-normalized trajectories of the 1000 most abundant clonotypes. The CD4 or CD8 phenotype of responding clones was assigned using the separately sequenced CD4+ and CD8+ repertoires. The public sequencing data were trimmed at Q25 with fastp and processed into clonotypes with MiXCR by TCRdb, which kept only in-frame beta chains. Here each entry gathers all rows of one CDR3 protein and keeps the most common genes and DNA. These V and J calls are TCRdb output, not the study's own analysis. Within this sample are roughly 580,000 distinct CDR3 sequences, with 18% of them counted one time only. The top ten constitute more than 10% of the sample.

Ficoll-Paque density gradient centrifugation was used to isolate PBMCs. The sample consisted of PBMCs or a T cell subset sorted from them (not recorded which). This clonotype was sampled from an adult woman who had mild COVID-19 (a few samples of this study predate the infection). The sample titles of this study are shuffled in the database, so cell type and time point are left out; the donor was told from shared clones.

The CDR3: CASSPSGGGETQYF. The nucleotide sequence reads as follows: TGTGCCAGCAGCCCATCGGGTGGAGGGGAGACCCAGTACTTC. The chain is made from TRBV3-1 and TRBJ2-5, with TRBD2 perhaps the D gene, on 6 matching bases. V sheds 4 bases and J sheds 5 bases, leaving 14 bases between their ends. There are 14 amino acids in the CDR3, from cysteine to phenylalanine inclusive. CDR3 DNA is the only sequence kept; it has 42 bases, read in frame from the first base. Based on the germline V gene (reference sequence), the CDR1 and CDR2 sequences are LGHDT and YNNKEL.